The 28 T cell receptor beta chains reported below all come from one sample, sequenced in a study of blood T cell repertoires in COVID-19. Repertoires were generated with immunoSEQ multiplex PCR, while TCRdb's copy carries only in-frame clones and drops some. The sample contains about 330,000 clones, around 87% of which appear only once. The sample was PBMCs or T cells enriched from blood (not recorded which). Receptors were obtained from a woman aged 25 to 39 who had recovered from COVID-19.

V and J are TRBV9 and TRBJ1-1, with D uncertain. Trimming pared 4 bases from V and 2 bases from J, leaving 15 bases between. This CDR3 has 15 residues. The germline CDR1 and CDR2 sequences are SGDLS and YYNGEE. The CDR3 coding sequence is TGTGCCAGCAGCCGGCGGTGGGGAGGTAACACTGAAGCTTTCTTT. Protein: CASSRRWGGNTEAFF.

The chain employs TRBV7-9 and TRBJ1-4; perhaps TRBD1 as D (6 bases). Germline assignment: CDR1 SEHNR and CDR2 FQNEAQ (reference sequence). V lost 5 bases, J lost 0 bases, and 7 bases lay in between. The CDR3 extends over 14 amino acids. CDR3 sequence (DNA): TGTGCCAGCAGCCCAGGGGCAACTAATGAAAAACTGTTTTTT. This translates into CASSPGATNEKLFF.

V usage is TRBV27 and J usage is TRBJ1-6; 8 positions agree with TRBD1. Germline V gives CDR1 MNHEY, CDR2 SMNVEV (reference sequence). This CDR3 has 16 residues. Trimming took 4 bases from V and 10 from J; bases not matched to a gene: 12. The CDR3 protein is CASSSGQGVLKSPLHF. DNA of the CDR3: TGTGCCAGCAGTTCTGGACAGGGTGTTTTGAAATCACCCCTCCACTTT.

This sequence joins TRBV4-1 and TRBJ1-5, with 8 bases matching TRBD1. V lost 5 bases and J lost 4; bases outside the gene matches: 7. CDR3 length equals 15 residues. Looked up from germline, CDR1 is MGHRA and CDR2 is YSYEKL. In DNA form, the CDR3 reads TGCGCCAGCAGCTTAGACAGGGGTACAAATCAGCCCCAGCATTTT. This translates into CASSLDRGTNQPQHF.

This sequence joins TRBV25-1 and TRBJ1-3, with unresolved D. The germline V gene has CDR1 MGHDK and CDR2 SYGVNS. The CDR3 has 14 amino acids. Trimming removed 9 bases at V and 0 bases at J, with 12 bases between. The CDR3 here is CASGDSFSGNTIYF. CDR3 DNA sequence: TGTGCCAGTGGTGACTCCTTCTCTGGAAACACCATATATTTT.

The rearrangement joins TRBV5-6 to TRBJ2-1; 10 nucleotides align to TRBD2. Germline CDR1 is SGHDT and CDR2 is YYEEEE. Trimming took 4 bases from V and 8 from J; bases not matched to a gene: 15. The length of the CDR3 is 17 residues. The CDR3 loop reads CASSPRWSGGAIDEQFF. The CDR3 DNA reads TGTGCCAGCAGCCCCCGTTGGAGCGGGGGGGCCATAGATGAGCAGTTCTTC.

The chain links TRBV2 to TRBJ2-1, with D possibly matching TRBD1 (5 bases). V lost 8 bases to trimming and J lost 0 bases, with 14 bases between them. The V gene's germline CDR1 is SNHLY and CDR2 FYNNEI. This CDR3 contains 15 residues. The CDR3 reads CASALLGDSYNEQFF. CDR3 sequence (DNA): TGTGCCAGCGCCCTCCTAGGGGACTCCTACAATGAGCAGTTCTTC.

V usage is TRBV19 and J usage is TRBJ1-3; TRBD1 aligns across 7 bases. This CDR3 spans 15 amino acids. Germline V gives CDR1 LNHDA, CDR2 SQIVND (reference sequence). V trimming: 5 bases; J trimming: 0 bases; junction bases outside the gene matches: 4. Here the CDR3 DNA reads TGTGCCAGTAGTGAAGGGACAGCCTCTGGAAACACCATATATTTT. The encoded protein is CASSEGTASGNTIYF.

The V call is TRBV5-4, the J call TRBJ2-1, with TRBD2 matching 7 bases. CDR3 length: 19 residues. Looked up from germline, CDR1 is SGHNT and CDR2 is YYREEE (reference sequence). V gave up 0 bases and J gave up 2 bases; unmatched junction bases: 14. Written as DNA, the CDR3 is TGTGCCAGCAGCTTGGGACTCACACCTCTAGCGGAAACCTACAATGAGCAGTTCTTC. Encoded protein: CASSLGLTPLAETYNEQFF. The whole variable domain, filled in from reference TRBV5-4 and TRBJ2-1, reads ETGVTQSPTHLIKTRGQQVTLRCSSQSGHNTVSWYQQALGQGPQFIFQYYREEENGRGNFPPRFSGLQFPNYSSELNVNALELDDSALYLCASSLGLTPLAETYNEQFFGPGTRLTVL.

The rearrangement links TRBV9 to TRBJ1-6; 7 nucleotides align to TRBD1. This CDR3 is 14 amino acids long. V shed 0 bases, J shed 7 bases, and the junction held 1 base outside the gene matches. Germline loops: CDR1 SGDLS, CDR2 YYNGEE. The CDR3 nucleotides are TGTGCCAGCAGCGTAGGACAGGGCAATTCACCCCTCCACTTT. The encoded protein is CASSVGQGNSPLHF.

This clone has a handful of counts. The chain links TRBV27 to TRBJ2-2; 7 nucleotides line up with TRBD1. Per germline, CDR1 MNHEY and CDR2 SMNVEV (reference sequence). V lost 6 bases, J lost 0 bases, and 10 bases stayed unmatched. The CDR3 is made up of 17 amino acids. Here the CDR3 DNA reads TGTGCCAGCAGCAGCCCCGCCACAGGGGCGAACACCGGGGAGCTGTTTTTT. Its translation is CASSSPATGANTGELFF.

The chain links TRBV6-5 to TRBJ2-6, with D perhaps TRBD2 (5 bases). Germline lookup yields CDR1 MNHEY and CDR2 SVGAGI. The CDR3 length is 14 residues. Trimming took 7 bases from V and 4 from J, leaving 11 bases between them. The DNA of the CDR3 is TGTGCCAGCATGCGCGGGCCGGGGGCCAACGTCCTGACTTTC. Its protein is CASMRGPGANVLTF.

This chain uses TRBV28 with TRBJ2-2, with TRBD1 matching 7 bases. The CDR3 is 16 residues long. The junction had 4 bases not matched to a gene; V was cut back by 2 bases and J by 1 base. Germline V gene data show CDR1 as MDHEN and CDR2 as SYDVKM. The CDR3 DNA reads TGTGCCAGCAGTTTAATAGGGGGCTGGAACACCGGGGAGCTGTTTTTT. Translated: CASSLIGGWNTGELFF.

The V and J genes are TRBV5-4 and TRBJ1-2; D not certain. The V end lost 1 base, the J end lost 2 bases, and 6 bases lay between the germline ends. Looked up from germline, CDR1 is SGHNT and CDR2 is YYREEE (reference sequence). There are 13 residues in the CDR3. The CDR3 DNA reads as TGTGCCAGCAGCTTGTCCAGGAACTATGGCTACACCTTC. It codes for CASSLSRNYGYTF. The entire variable domain, with the rest obtained from reference TRBV5-4 and TRBJ1-2, is as follows: ETGVTQSPTHLIKTRGQQVTLRCSSQSGHNTVSWYQQALGQGPQFIFQYYREEENGRGNFPPRFSGLQFPNYSSELNVNALELDDSALYLCASSLSRNYGYTFGSGTRLTVV.

In this sample, this clone turned up a few times. At the DNA level, this CDR3 is encoded by other sequences in the same sample as well. CDR3 region: CASSPSSGGGNEQFF. For the CDR3, the DNA is TGTGCCAGCAGCCCCAGTAGCGGCGGGGGCAATGAGCAGTTCTTC. V gene TRBV7-2 combines with J gene TRBJ2-1; TRBD2 aligns across 7 bases. V trimming: 5 bases; J trimming: 6 bases; junction bases outside the gene matches: 10. The CDR3 runs 15 residues. Germline CDR1 is SGHTA and CDR2 is FQGNSA.

This rearrangement joins TRBV4-3 to TRBJ2-3, with TRBD2 identical over 11 bases. V shed 4 bases, J shed 1 base, and the junction held 7 bases outside the gene matches. Per the germline V gene, CDR1 is LGHNA and CDR2 is YSLEER. The CDR3 runs to 17 residues. CDR3 amino acids: CASSLALSGGGTDTQYF. The CDR3, as DNA: TGCGCCAGCAGCCTCGCCCTTAGCGGGGGGGGCACAGATACGCAGTATTTT.

In this sample, this clone turned up once. This chain links TRBV3-1 (or the pseudogene TRBV3-2) with TRBJ2-2; 11 nucleotides agree with TRBD2. CDR3 length equals 17 residues. The germline CDR1 and CDR2 sequences are LGHDT and YNNKEL (reference sequence). The J segment lost 8 bases and the V segment lost 2 bases, leaving 10 bases of the junction unmatched. CDR3 coding DNA: TGTGCCAGCAGCCAACCCTATAGCGGGGGGGCGTTAGGGGAGCTGTTTTTT. Encoded protein: CASSQPYSGGALGELFF.

The chain has TRBV2 and TRBJ2-5; the D gene is possibly TRBD1 (5 bases). CDR1 and CDR2 from the germline V gene are SNHLY and FYNNEI. The CDR3 is 13 residues long. Trimming cost V 6 bases and J 4 bases, with 12 bases left between them. CDR3 nucleotide sequence: TGTGCCAGCAGGAAGGAGACAGCAGAGACCCAGTACTTC. Residues: CASRKETAETQYF.

The gene calls are TRBV2 and TRBJ1-6; D is ambiguous. The CDR3 has 14 amino acids. The germline V gene encodes CDR1 SNHLY and CDR2 FYNNEI. V shed 7 bases and J shed 11 bases, with 18 bases lying between them. In nucleotides, the CDR3 is TGTGCCAGCACCTCGAGACGCGTGGAGCCACCCCTCCACTTT. Translation: CASTSRRVEPPLHF.

The chain carries TRBV10-3 and TRBJ2-1; TRBD1 matches 10 bases. V shed 2 bases and J 5 bases; nucleotides not matched to a gene: 9. CDR1 ENHRY and CDR2 SYGVKD come from the germline V gene. The CDR3 contains 17 residues. In nucleotides, the CDR3 is TGTGCCATCAGTGAGGGTACCGGGACAGGGGAGAACAATGAGCAGTTCTTC. This translates into CAISEGTGTGENNEQFF.

The chain joins TRBV7-6 to TRBJ2-5; a possible D gene is TRBD1 (5 bases). Trimming took 1 base from V and 1 from J, leaving 10 bases between them. In germline, CDR1 is SGHVS, CDR2 FNYEAQ. This CDR3 contains 15 residues. The CDR3 bases are TGTGCCAGCAGCTTAGAAGCAGGGTCCCAAGAGACCCAGTACTTC. It yields the protein CASSLEAGSQETQYF.

The chain uses TRBV7-2 and TRBJ2-7; the D gene is possibly TRBD1 (6 bases). Trimming removed 5 bases at V and 4 bases at J, with 12 bases between. The CDR3 covers 13 residues. Germline lookup yields CDR1 SGHTA and CDR2 FQGNSA. The CDR3: CASSLLQGYEQYF. Written as DNA, the CDR3 is TGTGCCAGCAGCCTCCTACAGGGATACGAGCAGTACTTC.

The chain has TRBV27 and TRBJ1-1; TRBD1 matches 7 bases. The germline gives CDR1 MNHEY, CDR2 SMNVEV (reference sequence). The ends lost 6 bases at V and 5 bases at J; junction bases unmatched: 18. The CDR3 spans 17 residues. CDR3 DNA sequence: TGTGCCAGCAGCACCGGGACAGTAGGTCTCGGAGGTACTGAAGCTTTCTTT. Translated, it gives CASSTGTVGLGGTEAFF.

The V gene is TRBV19, the J gene TRBJ1-2; D ambiguous. Trimming pared 3 bases from V and 1 base from J, leaving 9 bases between. The length of the CDR3 is 14 residues. Germline V CDR1 and CDR2: LNHDA, SQIVND (reference sequence). CDR3 loop: CASSITTFNYGYTF. The CDR3 coding sequence is TGTGCCAGTAGTATCACTACTTTTAACTATGGCTACACCTTC.

This sequence joins TRBV6-2 or TRBV6-3 and TRBJ1-1; D unclear. Trimming removed 2 bases at V and 7 bases at J, with 11 bases between. From germline, CDR1 is MNHEY and CDR2 SVGEGT. There are 13 residues in the CDR3. In DNA, the CDR3 is TGTGCCAGCAGTTACAGTCCCACGGGTGAAGCTTTCTTT. It is translated as CASSYSPTGEAFF.

V and J are TRBV29-1 and TRBJ2-5, with 8 nucleotides matching TRBD2. Germline V gene lookup returns CDR1 SQVTM and CDR2 ANQGSEA. CDR3 length equals 13 residues. After removal of 7 bases from V and 5 bases from J, the junction contained 9 bases not matched to a gene. The CDR3 reads CSAIGGGWETQYF. The DNA of the CDR3 is TGCAGCGCAATAGGCGGGGGGTGGGAGACCCAGTACTTC.

The CDR3 DNA is TGTGCCAGCAGTTCGCCCCGAGGGGGCGCGGAAGGCTACACCTTC. It is translated as CASSSPRGGAEGYTF. This chain joins TRBV27 and TRBJ1-2; 7 nucleotides agree with TRBD1. This CDR3 contains 15 residues. In germline, CDR1 is MNHEY, CDR2 SMNVEV (reference sequence). The trim removed 4 bases at V and 8 bases at J, leaving 13 bases unmatched.

This chain joins TRBV15 and TRBJ1-2, with unresolved D. Germline V gene lookup returns CDR1 LNHNV and CDR2 YYDKDF (reference sequence). V shed 5 bases and J shed 2 bases, with 6 bases lying between them. The CDR3 sequence is 12 residues long. The CDR3 coding sequence is TGTGCCACCAGCGAACAGAACTATGGCTACACCTTC. This gives the protein CATSEQNYGYTF.